The 10 T cell receptor beta chains given below trace back to one sample, sequenced in a study of regulatory T cells in long-lasting Graves disease. Investigators prepared the TCR beta libraries by applying iRepertoire HTBI primers and Arm-PCR of CDR3 regions. TCRdb passed the multiplex PCR reads through MiXCR, listing each CDR3 protein once. The sample carries 450,000 to 650,000 distinct CDR3 sequences, about 16% recorded once. Regarding time point: newly diagnosed GD, antithyroid drugs for less than 3 months. Scientists built the TCR library using RNA that was extracted from PBMCs. This sample was shared with a second study, whose subject was T cells in Graves' hyperthyroidism and ophthalmopathy.

Specimen: peripheral blood mononuclear cells (PBMCs), collected at new diagnosis, from a patient treated with antithyroid drugs. Receptors were obtained from a woman aged 35-65 years with Graves disease.

This clonotype was picked up many times. The chain links TRBV12-3 or TRBV12-4 to TRBJ2-7; D unresolved. Deletions cut 5 bases from V and 4 bases from J, with 6 bases between. The CDR3 sequence is 11 residues long. CDR3 nucleotides: TGTGCCAGCAGTATAGGGTACGAGCAGTACTTC. Its protein is CASSIGYEQYF.

This clonotype appeared many times. The gene calls are TRBV5-1 and TRBJ2-7; TRBD2 matches at 7 bases. Germline trimming cut 7 bases from V and 0 bases from J; bases unmatched to any gene: 10. The CDR3 length is 15 residues. Germline V gene sequence: CDR1 SGHRS, CDR2 YFSETQ. The CDR3 nucleotides read TGCGCCAGCCGAAGACTAGCCCAAGCCTCCTACGAGCAGTACTTC. Translating gives CASRRLAQASYEQYF.

With respect to this clonotype: One junction end disagrees with the germline gene, perhaps due to a read error. The rearrangement uses TRBV3-1 and TRBJ1-2, with 9 positions matching TRBD1. The CDR3 consists of 17 residues. Germline CDR1 and CDR2: LGHDT and YNNKEL (reference sequence). CDR3 residues: CASSQDLDRGYSYGYPF. The CDR3 DNA reads as TGTGCCAGCAGCCAAGATCTAGACAGGGGGTACTCCTACGGCTACCCCTTC.

This clonotype appeared many times. The genes are TRBV11-2 and TRBJ2-3; the match to TRBD1 covers 8 bases. The germline CDR1 and CDR2 sequences are SGHAT and FQNNGV. V dropped 6 bases and J dropped 4; count of bases not matched to a gene: 3. CDR3 length: 13 amino acids. The CDR3 bases are TGTGCCAGCAGTGCAGGGGGCGCAGATACGCAGTATTTT. It translates to CASSAGGADTQYF.

This clonotype was detected many times. The genes are TRBV3-1 and TRBJ2-7; possible D gene TRBD1, 6 bases. The length of the CDR3 is 14 residues. Per germline, CDR1 LGHDT and CDR2 YNNKEL (reference sequence). Trimming took 4 bases from V and 0 from J, leaving 10 bases between them. This CDR3 reads CASSRRQASYEQYF. For the CDR3, the DNA is TGTGCCAGCAGCCGCAGACAGGCCTCCTACGAGCAGTACTTC.

The table lists this clonotype with a few counts. The gene calls are TRBV6-2 or TRBV6-3 and TRBJ2-3; weak D call: TRBD2 (5 bases). Germline V gene data show CDR1 as MNHEY and CDR2 as SVGEGT. The V end lost 5 bases, the J end lost 2 bases, and 17 bases lay between the germline ends. The CDR3 runs 16 residues. CDR3 sequence: CASSARLSIITDTQYF. CDR3 bases: TGTGCCAGCAGTGCCCGACTATCCATAATCACAGATACGCAGTATTTT.

At least ten counts were recorded for this clonotype. This chain connects TRBV3-1 to TRBJ1-1; 7 nucleotides agree with TRBD1. This CDR3 is built from 14 residues. Germline trimming cut 7 bases from V and 3 bases from J; bases unmatched to any gene: 8. Germline-derived CDR1 and CDR2 are LGHDT and YNNKEL (reference sequence). CDR3 nucleotide sequence: TGTGCCAGCACCACAGGACAGGCGGACACTGAAGCTTTCTTT. It yields the protein CASTTGQADTEAFF.

The sample holds many counts of this clonotype. J is TRBJ2-1 and V is TRBV5-1; 10 bases map to TRBD2. V dropped 5 bases and J dropped 0; count of bases not matched to a gene: 14. The CDR3 has 19 amino acids. Germline CDR1 and CDR2: SGHRS and YFSETQ. DNA of the CDR3: TGCGCCAGCAGAGACTCCGGGACTAGCGAAGGGAGCTCCTACAATGAGCAGTTCTTC. Its translation: CASRDSGTSEGSSYNEQFF.

In its sample, this clonotype was seen many times. The chain links TRBV7-9 to TRBJ1-6, with D maybe TRBD1 (6 bases). CDR3 length equals 16 residues. Trimming removed 5 bases at V and 3 bases at J, with 14 bases between. Germline V lookup: CDR1 SEHNR, CDR2 FQNEAQ (reference sequence). CDR3 in amino acids: CASSVDGGHYNSPLHF. The CDR3 bases are TGTGCCAGCAGCGTTGACGGGGGGCACTATAATTCACCCCTCCACTTT.

This clonotype was seen just once. The J gene is TRBJ2-5, the V gene TRBV7-3; 15 nucleotides agree with TRBD2. Germline lookup yields CDR1 SGHTA and CDR2 FQGTGA. Trimming removed 6 bases from V and 1 base from J; junction bases left unmatched: 6. The CDR3 contains 17 residues. The CDR3 region is CASSSGLAGGSQETQYF. The CDR3 coding sequence is TGTGCCAGCAGTTCCGGACTAGCGGGGGGGAGCCAAGAGACCCAGTACTTC.